These 21 T cell receptor beta chains were sequenced from one sample in a study of T-cell memory formation after mild COVID-19. In TCRdb, the 5' RACE reads were re-called with MiXCR into one record per CDR3 protein. The repertoire consists of 410,000 or so distinct CDR3 sequences, with less than 25% occurring once and the leading ten covering around 12%. Sequenced input: PBMCs or a T cell subset sorted from them (not recorded which). The receptor source for this set is an adult woman who had mild COVID-19 (a few samples of this study predate the infection). Cell type and time point are not known.

The gene calls are TRBV9 and TRBJ1-1; 7 nucleotides match TRBD1. The CDR3 covers 13 residues. Germline-derived CDR1 and CDR2 are SGDLS and YYNGEE. J gave up 4 bases and V 3 bases, and 3 bases lay outside the gene matches. The CDR3 DNA reads as TGTGCCAGCAGCGGACGACAGGGCACTGAAGCTTTCTTT. It codes for CASSGRQGTEAFF.

This clonotype came up a few times. The chain has TRBV7-9 and TRBJ2-7; 12 bases align to TRBD2. The germline V gene has CDR1 SEHNR and CDR2 FQNEAQ (reference sequence). CDR3 length: 16 residues. V was pared by 1 base and J by 6 bases, with 7 bases of the junction left unmatched. Here the CDR3 DNA reads TGTGCCAGCAGCTTAGATCGACTAGCGGGAGAGTCCGAGCAGTACTTC. The encoded protein is CASSLDRLAGESEQYF.

A few counts support this clonotype. A read error may explain this, as a much larger clone is one base away. V is TRBV9 and J is TRBJ2-1; D tentatively reads TRBD1 or TRBD2 (5 bases each). Looked up from germline, CDR1 is SGDLS and CDR2 is YYNGEE. The CDR3 length is 18 residues. The CDR3 sequence: CASSPGLVSSRSHNEQFF. The CDR3 nucleotides are TGTGCCAGCAGCCCGGGGCTAGTTAGTTCCCGCTCCCACAATGAGCAGTTCTTC. Full variable domain (remainder filled in from reference TRBV9 and TRBJ2-1): DSGVTQTPKHLITATGQRVTLRCSPRSGDLSVYWYQQSLDQGLQFLIQYYNGEERAKGNILERFSAQQFPDLHSELNLSSLELGDSALYFCASSPGLVSSRSHNEQFFGPGTRLTVL.

The chain recombines TRBV6-5 with TRBJ1-6, with 7 bases aligning to TRBD1. CDR1 and CDR2 (germline): MNHEY, SVGAGI. The CDR3 covers 15 residues. V lost 5 bases to trimming and J lost 11 bases; unmatched junction nucleotides: 12. The DNA of the CDR3 is TGTGCCAGCAGTCAGCACGACAGGGAAAGGACACCCCTCCACTTT. This gives the protein CASSQHDRERTPLHF.

The CDR3 region is CASSLAWREATCEQYF. The CDR3 DNA is TGTGCCAGCAGCTTAGCTTGGCGGGAGGCAACCTGCGAGCAGTACTTC. The rearrangement links TRBV7-9 to TRBJ2-7, with 8 bases that match TRBD2. V lost 0 bases and J lost 6; bases outside the gene matches: 10. The CDR3 consists of 16 residues. In germline, CDR1 is SEHNR, CDR2 FQNEAQ (reference sequence).

V and J are TRBV20-1 and TRBJ2-3; tentatively, D is TRBD1 (6 bases). There are 14 residues in the CDR3. The germline V gene has CDR1 DFQATT and CDR2 SNEGSKA (reference sequence). V lost 6 bases to trimming and J lost 4 bases, with 17 bases between them. The CDR3 coding sequence is TGCAGTGCGCACAGGGCTGGGGGTGCAGATACGCAGTATTTT. Its translation is CSAHRAGGADTQYF.

The chain joins TRBV12-3 or TRBV12-4 to TRBJ2-4; D is uncertain. The CDR3 loop spans 14 amino acids. Trimming removed 6 bases from V and 1 base from J, with 10 bases in between. The CDR3 DNA is TGTGCCAGCAGGCCCGCCGGGGCCAAAAACATTCAGTACTTC. Its protein product is CASRPAGAKNIQYF.

This clonotype was counted only a few times. The genes are TRBV13 and TRBJ2-5; TRBD1 matches at 7 bases. Per the germline V gene, CDR1 is PRHDT and CDR2 is FYEKMQ (reference sequence). After removal of 2 bases from V and 5 bases from J, the junction contained 5 bases not matched to a gene. The CDR3 length is 14 residues. DNA of the CDR3: TGTGCCAGCAGCTTAAGGGGGCTTGTGGAGACCCAGTACTTC. Translation: CASSLRGLVETQYF.

This clonotype occurred a few times. The chain couples TRBV9 to TRBJ2-3, with 10 bases that match TRBD2. CDR1 is SGDLS, CDR2 YYNGEE, per germline. The CDR3 runs 18 residues. V shed 3 bases, J shed 6 bases, and the junction held 16 bases outside the gene matches. The DNA of the CDR3 is TGTGCCAGCAGCGCCTTACACCTAGCGGGAGCAACCTTGGATACGCAGTATTTT. This codes for CASSALHLAGATLDTQYF.

The chain is built from TRBV29-1 and TRBJ2-1; no reliable D call. Germline V CDR1 and CDR2: SQVTM, ANQGSEA. There are 11 residues in the CDR3. The germline V and J ends were trimmed by 6 bases and 3 bases, with 6 bases remaining between them. In nucleotides, the CDR3 is TGCAGCGTAGTGGACTACAATGAGCAGTTCTTC. It translates to CSVVDYNEQFF.

This clonotype appeared a few times. The rearrangement joins TRBV29-1 to TRBJ2-5; TRBD2 is a possible D gene (6 bases). Germline CDR1 reads SQVTM; CDR2 reads ANQGSEA. The CDR3 loop spans 13 amino acids. V lost 4 bases and J 2 bases, leaving 11 bases between the germline ends. The CDR3 DNA follows: TGCAGCGTTGGAGGCGGGACTCAAGAGACCCAGTACTTC. Translated: CSVGGGTQETQYF.

The chain combines TRBV13 with TRBJ1-6; possibly TRBD1 for D (6 bases). The V and J ends lost 1 base and 7 bases respectively, with 14 bases between them. Germline loops: CDR1 PRHDT, CDR2 FYEKMQ (reference sequence). The length of the CDR3 is 16 residues. CDR3 amino acids: CASSLEGQGWNSPLHF. The CDR3 nucleotides are TGTGCCAGCAGCTTAGAGGGGCAGGGGTGGAATTCACCCCTCCACTTT.

The chain joins TRBV7-3 to TRBJ2-7; possible D gene TRBD1, 5 bases. The germline CDR1 and CDR2 sequences are SGHTA and FQGTGA. Deletions cut 9 bases from V and 5 bases from J, with 17 bases between. The CDR3 runs 13 residues. As DNA, the CDR3 is TGTGCCAGTGCGGTTTCATTAGGGGACGAGCAGTACTTC. Translating it yields CASAVSLGDEQYF.

The genes are TRBV7-2 and TRBJ2-3; perhaps TRBD2 as D (5 bases). CDR1 and CDR2 (germline): SGHTA, FQGNSA. CDR3 length: 15 amino acids. The V end lost 5 bases, the J end lost 4 bases, and 16 bases lay between the germline ends. CDR3 bases: TGTGCCAGCAGCCCGGGGATCACGCCCGCAGATACGCAGTATTTT. Protein sequence: CASSPGITPADTQYF.

The chain recombines TRBV18 with TRBJ1-1; D is undetermined. With 2 bases removed from V and 2 bases from J, the gap between germline ends came to 12 bases. This CDR3 has 15 residues. From germline, CDR1 is KGHSH and CDR2 LQKENI. The CDR3 region has the DNA TGTGCCAGCTCACCAAGGGAGAGCCCAAACACTGAAGCTTTCTTT. Protein: CASSPRESPNTEAFF.

This clonotype was detected only a few times. This chain uses TRBV6-6 with TRBJ2-5; maybe TRBD1 (6 bases). Germline CDR1 is MNHNY and CDR2 is SVGAGI (reference sequence). V was pared by 7 bases and J by 0 bases, with 18 bases between. CDR3 length: 16 amino acids. CDR3 in DNA: TGTGCCAGCACCCTCGGGCAGGGGTCCTACCAAGAGACCCAGTACTTC. Its translation: CASTLGQGSYQETQYF.

The J gene is TRBJ1-5, the V gene TRBV19; D ambiguous. Germline V gene data show CDR1 as LNHDA and CDR2 as SQIVND (reference sequence). The CDR3 consists of 15 residues. Trimming took 5 bases from V and 5 from J, leaving 16 bases between them. CDR3 amino acids: CASSANPTQYQPQHF. As DNA, the CDR3 is TGTGCCAGTAGTGCGAACCCAACCCAGTATCAGCCCCAGCATTTT.

This clonotype was detected a few times. This chain connects TRBV20-1 to TRBJ2-7; 9 bases fit TRBD2. V shed 3 bases and J 3 bases; nucleotides not matched to a gene: 3. Germline V CDR1 and CDR2: DFQATT, SNEGSKA (reference sequence). This CDR3 comprises 13 residues. As DNA, the CDR3 is TGCAGTGCTAGGACTAGCGGCCTCTACGAGCAGTACTTC. Its protein is CSARTSGLYEQYF.

The chain carries TRBV30 and TRBJ1-1; D might be TRBD1 (5 bases). Trimming shortened V by 0 bases and J by 0 bases, and 11 bases separated the two germline ends. Per germline, CDR1 GTSNPN and CDR2 SVGIG (reference sequence). This CDR3 region has 15 residues. The CDR3 loop reads CAWSVPGTVNTEAFF. The DNA of the CDR3 is TGTGCCTGGAGTGTACCGGGGACGGTGAACACTGAAGCTTTCTTT.

The V and J genes are TRBV5-4 and TRBJ1-1; D not resolved. CDR1 is SGHNT, CDR2 YYREEE, per germline (reference sequence). V lost 5 bases to trimming and J lost 3 bases, with 11 bases between them. The length of the CDR3 is 13 residues. The CDR3 sequence is CASSHLIDTEAFF. The CDR3 region has the DNA TGTGCCAGCAGTCACCTCATAGACACTGAAGCTTTCTTT.

V gene TRBV15 combines with J gene TRBJ1-3, with no clear D. The germline CDR1 and CDR2 sequences are LNHNV and YYDKDF (reference sequence). Trimming cost V 2 bases and J 0 bases, with 8 bases left between them. The CDR3 is 15 amino acids. The CDR3 region is CATSRTVISGNTIYF. The CDR3 coding sequence is TGTGCCACCAGCAGAACGGTTATCTCTGGAAACACCATATATTTT.